Following are 4 T cell receptor beta chains from one sample sequenced in a study of CD8 T cells in ankylosing spondylitis (dated by TCRdb to 2016 to 2017). These receptors are not linked to any known antigen. Summary of the overall study and its limitations: A TCR beta motif of eight highly homologous amino acid variants appeared characteristic of blood from ankylosing spondylitis patients.

Library construction relied on 5' RACE. TCRdb shows the sequencer as Illumina HiSeq 2500. TCRdb's own reprocessing of the public reads used fastp at Q25 and MiXCR and kept productive beta chains. CDR3 protein sequences are deduplicated, and each keeps its most common genes and DNA. This sample gives some 220,000 distinct CDR3 sequences in total; around 6.6% of them show up just once. Approximately 15% of the sample rests with the top ten. The sample comprised blood, either unsorted or a sorted T cell fraction (not recorded which). These receptors all stem from a male donor with ankylosing spondylitis.

This clonotype was counted ten times or more. CDR3 DNA sequence: TGTGCCAGCAGCCAAGAAGCAGCGGGCCCTGACAATGAGCAGTTCTTC. Amino acids: CASSQEAAGPDNEQFF. The chain recombines TRBV4-2 with TRBJ2-1, with a possible D match to TRBD2 (6 bases). The V end was cut by 0 bases, the J end by 5 bases, with 14 bases between. The CDR3 runs 16 residues. The V gene's germline CDR1 is LGHNA and CDR2 YNFKEQ.

This clonotype was detected many times. This chain joins TRBV28 and TRBJ1-5; a weak D match, TRBD1 (5 bases). CDR1 MDHEN and CDR2 SYDVKM come from the germline V gene. Trimming removed 4 bases at V and 8 bases at J, with 12 bases between. The CDR3 loop spans 13 amino acids. The chain's CDR3 is CASSWGRVEPQHF. DNA of the CDR3: TGTGCCAGCAGTTGGGGCAGGGTAGAGCCCCAGCATTTT.

The chain recombines TRBV7-9 with TRBJ1-2; 11 bases match TRBD1. The germline CDR1 and CDR2 sequences are SEHNR and FQNEAQ (reference sequence). This CDR3 contains 16 residues. The V and J ends lost 5 bases and 1 base, in that order; junction bases with no gene match: 6. This CDR3 is CASSPDRGLFNYGYTF. CDR3 DNA sequence: TGTGCCAGCAGCCCGGACAGGGGGCTGTTTAACTATGGCTACACCTTC.

The chain employs TRBV27 and TRBJ2-5; TRBD2 agrees at 14 bases. This CDR3 region has 17 residues. Germline V gives CDR1 MNHEY, CDR2 SMNVEV (reference sequence). With V trimmed by 2 bases and J by 3 bases, 5 bases remained unmatched. CDR3 nucleotides: TGTGCCAGCAGTTTAAGTCCGGGACTAGCGGGAGAAGAGACCCAGTACTTC. This gives the protein CASSLSPGLAGEETQYF.